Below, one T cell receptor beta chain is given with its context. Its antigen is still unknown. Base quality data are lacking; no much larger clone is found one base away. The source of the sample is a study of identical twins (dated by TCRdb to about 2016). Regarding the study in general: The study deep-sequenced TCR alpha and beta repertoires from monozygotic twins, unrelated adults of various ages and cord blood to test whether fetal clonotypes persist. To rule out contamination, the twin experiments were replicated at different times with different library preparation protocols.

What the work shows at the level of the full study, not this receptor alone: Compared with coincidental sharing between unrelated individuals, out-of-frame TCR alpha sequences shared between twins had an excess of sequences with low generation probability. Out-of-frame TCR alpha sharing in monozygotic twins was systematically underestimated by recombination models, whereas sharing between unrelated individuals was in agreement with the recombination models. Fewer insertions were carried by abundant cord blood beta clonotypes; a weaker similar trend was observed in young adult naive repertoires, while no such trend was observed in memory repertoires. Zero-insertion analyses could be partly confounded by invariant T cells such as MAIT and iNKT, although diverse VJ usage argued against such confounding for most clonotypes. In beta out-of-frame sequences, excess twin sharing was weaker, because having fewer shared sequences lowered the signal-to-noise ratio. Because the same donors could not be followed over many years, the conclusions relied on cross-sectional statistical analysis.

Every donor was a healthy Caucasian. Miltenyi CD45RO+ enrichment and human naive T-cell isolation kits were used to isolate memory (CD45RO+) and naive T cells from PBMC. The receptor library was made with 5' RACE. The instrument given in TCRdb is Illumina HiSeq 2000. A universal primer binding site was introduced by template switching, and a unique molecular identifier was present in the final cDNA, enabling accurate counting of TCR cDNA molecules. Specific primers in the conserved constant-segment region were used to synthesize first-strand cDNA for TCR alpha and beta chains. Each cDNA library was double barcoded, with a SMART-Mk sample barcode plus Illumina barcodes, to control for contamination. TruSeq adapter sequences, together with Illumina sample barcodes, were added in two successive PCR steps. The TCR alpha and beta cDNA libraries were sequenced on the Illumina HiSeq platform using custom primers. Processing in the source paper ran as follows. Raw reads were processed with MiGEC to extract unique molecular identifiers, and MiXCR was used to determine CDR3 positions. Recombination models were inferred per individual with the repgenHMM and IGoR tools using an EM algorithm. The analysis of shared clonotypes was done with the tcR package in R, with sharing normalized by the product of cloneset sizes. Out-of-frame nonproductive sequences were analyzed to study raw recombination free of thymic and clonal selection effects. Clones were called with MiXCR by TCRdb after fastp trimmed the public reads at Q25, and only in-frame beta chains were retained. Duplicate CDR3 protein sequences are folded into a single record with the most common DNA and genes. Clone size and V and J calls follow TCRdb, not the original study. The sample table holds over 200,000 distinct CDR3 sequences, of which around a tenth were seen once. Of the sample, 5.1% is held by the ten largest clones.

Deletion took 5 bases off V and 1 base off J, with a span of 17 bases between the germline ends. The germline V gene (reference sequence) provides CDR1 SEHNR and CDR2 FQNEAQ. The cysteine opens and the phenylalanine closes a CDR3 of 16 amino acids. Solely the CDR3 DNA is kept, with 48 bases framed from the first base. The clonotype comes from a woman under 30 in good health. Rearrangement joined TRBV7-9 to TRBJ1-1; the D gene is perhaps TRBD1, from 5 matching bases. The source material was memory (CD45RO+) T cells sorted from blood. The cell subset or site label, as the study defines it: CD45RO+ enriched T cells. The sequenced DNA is TGTGCCAGCAGCGCCCTCTGGACGGGGGAGAACACTGAAGCTTTCTTT. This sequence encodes CASSALWTGENTEAFF.